The clone carrying this TCR beta chain is a singleton in its sample. What it binds is unknown. The sample originates from a study of cytomegalovirus exposure and HLA in healthy donors. Overall study context: Counted in an early data release were 75 million to 85 million unique TCRs from HLA-typed donors. Whole-study results and caveats: Reportedly, a later analysis found an Asian-associated ancestry cluster had fewer N-insertions than the roughly 700-donor mean. Follow-up analysis found HLA locus-dependent TCR association rates, highest for DRB1 and lowest for HLA-C. Within an earlier analysis, most TCR beta V segments proved productive either about 90% or about 30% of the time.

PCR amplification relied on 60 Vbeta primers (plus 13 Jbeta primers). The protocol was immunoSEQ multiplex PCR, while the TCRdb copy is restricted to in-frame clones and leaves out a portion. The repertoire has approximately 200,000 clones, more than 75% of them found once; the top ten carry over 1%. The TCR originated in a human donor in good health. Sequenced input: PBMCs.

CDR3 DNA: TGTGCCAGCAGCAGAGGGACTAGCGGGACTAGGGTCATTCAGTACTTC. It specifies CASSRGTSGTRVIQYF. The chain links TRBV7-8 to TRBJ2-4, with 13 bases identical to TRBD2. The V gene's germline CDR1 is SGHVS and CDR2 FQNEAQ. Unmatched junction bases numbered 10, after V lost 5 bases and J lost 9 bases. The length of the CDR3 is 16 residues.